A single sample is the source of the 5 T cell receptor beta chains below, sequenced in a study of identical twins. Using its own MiXCR run on the 5' RACE reads, TCRdb lists one record per CDR3 protein. Of some 900,000 distinct CDR3 sequences listed, 9% to 15% are singletons. The same data also contributed to another study, on yellow fever vaccine responses in identical twins.

Sequencing was done on a sample of PBMCs. All receptors come from a woman aged 18-29 years in good health.

This clonotype appeared a few times. The V gene is TRBV20-1, the J gene TRBJ2-5; 8 bases map to TRBD1. The trim removed 4 bases at V and 4 bases at J, leaving 14 bases unmatched. Per germline, CDR1 DFQATT and CDR2 SNEGSKA (reference sequence). The CDR3 is made up of 16 amino acids. The CDR3 loop is CSATEGLTRGRETQYF. The CDR3 DNA is TGCAGTGCTACGGAGGGGCTAACCAGGGGGCGAGAGACCCAGTACTTC.

The rearrangement uses TRBV5-1 and TRBJ2-1; 9 bases are shared with TRBD2. Germline-derived CDR1 and CDR2 are SGHRS and YFSETQ. CDR3 length equals 16 residues. V lost 0 bases, J lost 7 bases, and 8 bases stayed unmatched. The CDR3 spells CASSLGFSGSGNEQFF. CDR3 DNA sequence: TGCGCCAGCAGCTTGGGGTTTAGCGGGAGTGGGAATGAGCAGTTCTTC.

This clonotype has a handful of counts. The chain combines TRBV12-3 or TRBV12-4 with TRBJ2-6; no clear D. V dropped 4 bases and J dropped 0 bases, with 16 bases sitting between them. This CDR3 is 18 amino acids long. CDR3 DNA: TGTGCCAGCAGTTCTACCGAGGCCAAGTCCTCTGGGGCCAACGTCCTGACTTTC. Encoded protein: CASSSTEAKSSGANVLTF.

The table lists this clonotype with a few counts. The J gene is TRBJ2-5, the V gene TRBV20-1; unclear D gene. Germline V gene lookup returns CDR1 DFQATT and CDR2 SNEGSKA (reference sequence). V lost 3 bases and J lost 5, with 4 bases in between. The length of the CDR3 is 10 residues. Here the CDR3 DNA reads TGCAGTGCTAGTTTGGAGACCCAGTACTTC. It translates to CSASLETQYF.

This clonotype was seen a few times. This chain connects TRBV5-1 to TRBJ2-2, with D possibly being TRBD2 (5 bases). Between the trimmed V and J ends, which lost 3 bases and 5 bases, there was a span of 14 bases. CDR1 and CDR2 from the germline V gene are SGHRS and YFSETQ. This CDR3 contains 15 residues. The CDR3 nucleotides are TGCGCCAGCAGCTCCCAGACTACTTCTACCGGGGAGCTGTTTTTT. It codes for CASSSQTTSTGELFF.